This T cell receptor (beta chain) was identified in a study of blood T cell repertoires in COVID-19. Produced via immunoSEQ multiplex PCR; TCRdb's table is partial and in-frame only. The repertoire holds approximately 200,000 clones, with 85% as singletons. Trimming cost V 5 bases and J 3 bases; bases outside gene matches: 2. The CDR3 runs to 13 residues. Germline CDR1 reads LNHDA; CDR2 reads SQIVND (reference sequence). The genes are TRBV19 and TRBJ2-5; 8 bases agree with TRBD2. The sequence came from a person between 65 and 79 years old with COVID-19, enrolled during active disease. Material for sequencing was peripheral blood. The CDR3 coding sequence is TGTGCCAGTAGTTACGGGGGGGAAGAGACCCAGTACTTC. It codes for CASSYGGEETQYF.